The 25 T cell receptor beta chains below were found in one sample sequenced in a study of circulating and synovial CD4+ cells in juvenile arthritis. Sequencing used immunoSEQ multiplex PCR; TCRdb keeps in-frame clones, though not all of them. The data show about 33,000 clones, over 90% seen once. Source material: CD4+ T cells from blood. The receptor source for this set is a human donor with juvenile idiopathic arthritis.

This clone was picked up a small number of times. V is TRBV27 and J is TRBJ2-1; 11 bases are shared with TRBD2. This CDR3 has 16 amino acids. V lost 5 bases, J lost 6 bases, and 9 bases stayed unmatched. CDR1 MNHEY and CDR2 SMNVEV come from the germline V gene (reference sequence). The CDR3 DNA sequence: TGTGCCAGCAGTACCCTTGGACTAGCGGGCGTCAATGAGCAGTTCTTC. It yields the protein CASSTLGLAGVNEQFF.

The chain links TRBV9 to TRBJ2-7; 14 bases map to TRBD2. Germline V gene data show CDR1 as SGDLS and CDR2 as YYNGEE. The CDR3 is 15 amino acids. Trimming removed 3 bases from V and 6 bases from J; junction bases left unmatched: 5. The CDR3 nucleotides read TGTGCCAGCAGCGAGGGACTAGCGGGAGAAGCCGAGCAGTACTTC. It specifies CASSEGLAGEAEQYF.

CDR3 region: CAITDPGNTDTQYF. CDR3 coding DNA: TGTGCCATCACGGACCCCGGGAACACAGATACGCAGTATTTT. The rearrangement joins TRBV10-3 to TRBJ2-3; D is perhaps TRBD2 (5 bases). Trimming left V 7 bases short and J 2 bases short, with 13 bases between. This CDR3 spans 14 amino acids. The germline CDR1 and CDR2 sequences are ENHRY and SYGVKD.

The J gene is TRBJ1-1, the V gene TRBV5-1; TRBD1 agrees at 7 bases. The J segment lost 1 base and the V segment lost 3 bases, leaving 3 bases of the junction unmatched. CDR3 length equals 14 residues. Germline V gene lookup returns CDR1 SGHRS and CDR2 YFSETQ. Here the CDR3 DNA reads TGCGCCAGCAGCTCGGGGGACAGGAACACTGAAGCTTTCTTT. This codes for CASSSGDRNTEAFF.

This clone was seen only once. The chain couples TRBV7-6 to TRBJ1-5, with D unresolved. CDR1 and CDR2 from the germline V gene are SGHVS and FNYEAQ. The CDR3 totals 14 residues. Deletions cut 3 bases from V and 3 bases from J, with 9 bases between. CDR3 protein: CASSLSDINQPQHF. CDR3 nucleotide sequence: TGTGCCAGCAGCTTGAGTGATATCAATCAGCCCCAGCATTTT.

The V and J genes are TRBV28 and TRBJ2-5; 9 nucleotides agree with TRBD1. From germline, CDR1 is MDHEN and CDR2 SYDVKM. V lost 4 bases, J lost 5 bases, and 5 bases stayed unmatched. The CDR3 length is 14 residues. Written as DNA, the CDR3 is TGTGCCAGCAGTTCACAGGGGGCGAGGGAGACCCAGTACTTC. This translates into CASSSQGARETQYF.

The rearrangement uses TRBV6-6 and TRBJ1-1; D may be TRBD1 (5 bases). CDR1 and CDR2 from the germline V gene are MNHNY and SVGAGI (reference sequence). This CDR3 has 13 amino acids. V shed 7 bases and J shed 3 bases, with 12 bases lying between them. The CDR3 DNA reads as TGTGCCAGCACAGGGTTGTGGTACACTGAAGCTTTCTTT. Translating it yields CASTGLWYTEAFF.

Of note for this clone: The junction and the germline gene differ at one end; a read error may be behind it. The chain links TRBV4-1 to TRBJ1-6; perhaps TRBD1 as D (5 bases). Germline V gives CDR1 MGHRA, CDR2 YSYEKL. The CDR3 contains 16 residues. The CDR3 spells CASSQEWGSYNSPLHF. Here the CDR3 DNA reads TGCGCCAGCAGCCAAGAATGGGGCTCCTATAATTCCCCCCTCCACTTT.

V is TRBV5-8 and J is TRBJ1-1; weak D call: TRBD1 (5 bases). V was clipped by 5 bases and J by 2 bases, with 13 bases between them. This CDR3 has 14 amino acids. Germline loops: CDR1 SGHTS, CDR2 YDEGEE. CDR3 amino acids: CASSLPGFNTEAFF. The CDR3 DNA is TGTGCCAGCAGTTTACCAGGGTTTAACACTGAAGCTTTCTTT.

V and J are TRBV5-1 and TRBJ1-3; the D gene is possibly TRBD1 (6 bases). This CDR3 region has 14 residues. From germline, CDR1 is SGHRS and CDR2 YFSETQ. Between the trimmed V and J ends, which lost 1 base and 4 bases, there was a span of 9 bases. The CDR3, as DNA: TGCGCCAGCAGCTTGACAGGGTTCGGAAACACCATATATTTT. Protein: CASSLTGFGNTIYF.

This chain connects TRBV7-8 to TRBJ2-5; 11 bases match TRBD2. Per germline, CDR1 SGHVS and CDR2 FQNEAQ. This CDR3 spans 14 amino acids. After removal of 6 bases from V and 4 bases from J, the junction contained 4 bases not matched to a gene. The CDR3 region has the DNA TGTGCCAGCAGACATAGCGGGAGGGGAGAGACCCAGTACTTC. The encoded protein is CASRHSGRGETQYF.

The count of this clone is one. The chain carries TRBV6-5 and TRBJ1-2; a weak D match, TRBD1 (6 bases). The CDR3 covers 14 residues. Germline V gene lookup returns CDR1 MNHEY and CDR2 SVGAGI. Trimming removed 4 bases from V and 8 bases from J, with 17 bases in between. CDR3 loop: CASSSLQGYTGYTF. The DNA of the CDR3 is TGTGCCAGCAGTTCACTCCAGGGGTACACAGGCTACACCTTC.

The chain uses TRBV7-2 and TRBJ1-3; possible D gene TRBD1, 5 bases. The CDR3 runs 13 residues. Germline V gene sequence: CDR1 SGHTA, CDR2 FQGNSA. Trimming removed 8 bases at V and 3 bases at J, with 11 bases between. In DNA form, the CDR3 reads TGTGCCAGCGTCCGGGGGGTTGGAAACACCATATATTTT. Protein product: CASVRGVGNTIYF.

The chain joins TRBV13 to TRBJ2-1; no definite D call. The CDR3 sequence is 12 residues long. V lost 5 bases, J lost 9 bases, and 11 bases lay in between. The V gene's germline CDR1 is PRHDT and CDR2 FYEKMQ (reference sequence). The CDR3: CASSTYPGEQFF. The CDR3 DNA reads as TGTGCCAGCAGCACATACCCGGGTGAGCAGTTCTTC.

The chain recombines TRBV5-6 with TRBJ1-5; 7 bases fit TRBD1. Germline CDR1 and CDR2: SGHDT and YYEEEE. The J segment lost 5 bases and the V segment lost 1 base, leaving 6 bases of the junction unmatched. The CDR3 is 15 residues long. The CDR3 reads CASSLSETGHQPQHF. The CDR3 coding sequence is TGTGCCAGCAGCTTGTCCGAGACAGGGCATCAGCCCCAGCATTTT.

The chain links TRBV28 to TRBJ2-7, with 14 bases lining up with TRBD2. The length of the CDR3 is 17 residues. Germline CDR1 MDHEN, CDR2 SYDVKM. V was pared by 6 bases and J by 6 bases, with 13 bases of the junction left unmatched. The CDR3 nucleotides read TGTGCCAGCAGCCGTTCCGGGACTAGCGGGGGACTGGGCGAGCAGTACTTC. This translates into CASSRSGTSGGLGEQYF.

This clone occurred once. This chain uses TRBV28 with TRBJ1-4, with 7 nucleotides matching TRBD1. With 7 bases clipped from V and 2 bases from J, the junction kept 7 bases outside the gene matches. Per the germline V gene, CDR1 is MDHEN and CDR2 is SYDVKM. This CDR3 spans 15 amino acids. The CDR3 nucleotides are TGTGCCAGCAATCTACCGGGACAGACTAATGAAAAACTGTTTTTT. The encoded protein is CASNLPGQTNEKLFF. Using reference TRBV28 and TRBJ1-4 for the parts outside the CDR3, the full variable domain is DVKVTQSSRYLVKRTGEKVFLECVQDMDHENMFWYRQDPGLGLRLIYFSYDVKMKEKGDIPEGYSVSREKKERFSLILESASTNQTSMYLCASNLPGQTNEKLFFGSGTQLSVL.

This chain connects TRBV5-6 to TRBJ2-2; 12 nucleotides align to TRBD2. Germline CDR1 SGHDT, CDR2 YYEEEE. The CDR3 covers 16 residues. With V trimmed by 3 bases and J by 4 bases, 4 bases remained unmatched. The chain's CDR3 is CASSWRTSGITGELFF. CDR3 DNA: TGTGCCAGCAGCTGGAGGACTAGCGGGATCACCGGGGAGCTGTTTTTT.

The rearrangement uses TRBV4-2 and TRBJ2-7; 9 nucleotides match TRBD2. Trimming cost V 0 bases and J 1 base; bases outside gene matches: 4. Germline CDR1 LGHNA, CDR2 YNFKEQ. This CDR3 spans 16 amino acids. CDR3 sequence (DNA): TGTGCCAGCAGCCAAGATCTCAGCGGGGGGTCCTACGAGCAGTACTTC. It codes for CASSQDLSGGSYEQYF.

The chain combines TRBV6-5 with TRBJ1-5; tentatively, D is TRBD1 (6 bases). V dropped 5 bases and J dropped 5 bases, with 16 bases sitting between them. Germline CDR1 and CDR2: MNHEY and SVGAGI. The CDR3 consists of 15 residues. The CDR3 loop reads CASSPEQGTHQPQHF. CDR3 nucleotide sequence: TGTGCCAGCAGTCCAGAACAGGGTACCCATCAGCCCCAGCATTTT.

J is TRBJ1-2 and V is TRBV27, with 9 bases fitting TRBD1. Germline V gives CDR1 MNHEY, CDR2 SMNVEV (reference sequence). Unmatched junction bases numbered 6, after V lost 5 bases and J lost 8 bases. This CDR3 is 13 amino acids long. As DNA, the CDR3 is TGTGCCAGCAGTGACCGGACAGGGGAAGGCTACACCTTC. Its translation: CASSDRTGEGYTF.

The chain recombines TRBV4-1 with TRBJ2-4, with D perhaps TRBD2 (5 bases). The CDR3 consists of 18 residues. Trimming pared 1 base from V and 0 bases from J, leaving 16 bases between. Germline CDR1 reads MGHRA; CDR2 reads YSYEKL. CDR3 DNA: TGCGCCAGCAGCCAAGGGAAGGACTTTGCCTCAGCCAAAAACATTCAGTACTTC. This codes for CASSQGKDFASAKNIQYF.

The chain joins TRBV5-5 to TRBJ2-5; D is unclear. CDR3 length equals 12 residues. Trimming took 7 bases from V and 5 from J, leaving 12 bases between them. From germline, CDR1 is SGHKS and CDR2 YYEKEE (reference sequence). The CDR3 sequence is CASWLRFETQYF. In DNA, the CDR3 is TGTGCCAGCTGGTTGCGGTTCGAGACCCAGTACTTC.

The V and J genes are TRBV7-2 and TRBJ2-1, with TRBD2 matching 16 bases. Germline CDR1 and CDR2: SGHTA and FQGNSA. CDR3 length equals 18 residues. CDR3 sequence (DNA): TGTGTCACCTCCTTGGGGACTAGCGGGGGGGCCTTAGTCAATGAGCAGTTCTTC. Protein sequence: CVTSLGTSGGALVNEQFF.

This clone was detected once. As the CDR3 is not closed by the conserved phenylalanine or tryptophan, this likely results from a read error. The DNA is left out, because the CDR3 cannot be placed on it with certainty; the CDR3 is given as TCRdb lists it. V and J are TRBV7-9 and TRBJ2-3; the table's D call, TRBD2, was not checked against the DNA. Termini included, the CDR3 measures 12 amino acids. The germline V gene encodes CDR1 SEHNR and CDR2 FQNEAQ (reference sequence). CDR3 amino acids: CASSERPGLAGR.